Below, 32 T cell receptor beta chains from the same sample are listed, as sequenced in a study of blood T cell repertoires in COVID-19. The repertoire was sequenced with immunoSEQ multiplex PCR; TCRdb's copy has only in-frame clones and lacks some. The table has about 210,000 clones, approximately 85% seen once. Sequencing used peripheral blood. Every receptor here comes from a woman aged 45-65 years with active or convalescent COVID-19.

The chain uses TRBV5-1 and TRBJ1-1; no reliable D call. The CDR3 is 12 residues long. Trimming removed 3 bases from V and 10 bases from J, with 13 bases in between. CDR1 and CDR2 (germline): SGHRS, YFSETQ. CDR3 in amino acids: CASSSSLGRAFF. CDR3 in DNA: TGCGCCAGCAGCTCTTCTCTCGGGAGAGCTTTCTTT.

This chain joins TRBV2 and TRBJ2-5; no clear D gene. Trimming removed 7 bases at V and 5 bases at J, with 14 bases between. This CDR3 spans 13 amino acids. Germline V lookup: CDR1 SNHLY, CDR2 FYNNEI. CDR3 nucleotides: TGTGCCAGCACCAATCACGGGTTCGAGACCCAGTACTTC. Translation gives CASTNHGFETQYF. Variable domain in full (rest from reference TRBV2 and TRBJ2-5): EPEVTQTPSHQVTQMGQEVILRCVPISNHLYFYWYRQILGQKVEFLVSFYNNEISEKSEIFDDQFSVERPDGSNFTLKIRSTKLEDSAMYFCASTNHGFETQYFGPGTRLLVL.

The rearrangement uses TRBV28 and TRBJ1-2; D is perhaps TRBD1 (5 bases). Germline V gene data show CDR1 as MDHEN and CDR2 as SYDVKM. V lost 5 bases and J 4 bases, leaving 17 bases between the germline ends. This CDR3 region has 15 residues. The CDR3 sequence: CASSGAFLQGYGYTF. In DNA, the CDR3 is TGTGCCAGCAGTGGGGCTTTCCTCCAGGGCTATGGCTACACCTTC.

The chain recombines TRBV7-2 with TRBJ2-2; unclear D gene. This CDR3 has 16 amino acids. CDR1 is SGHTA and CDR2 is FQGNSA in the germline V gene. The V end lost 2 bases, the J end lost 0 bases, and 10 bases lay between the germline ends. CDR3 bases: TGTGCCAGCAGCTTACACGATATAGCGAACACCGGGGAGCTGTTTTTT. This sequence encodes CASSLHDIANTGELFF.

Comments on this clone: Other DNA sequences in the sample encode the same CDR3. V usage is TRBV5-1 and J usage is TRBJ1-4; maybe TRBD1 (6 bases). V was pared by 4 bases and J by 5 bases, with 12 bases between. Germline V gene data show CDR1 as SGHRS and CDR2 as YFSETQ. The CDR3 is made up of 14 amino acids. CDR3 loop: CASSLQGRNEKLFF. As DNA, the CDR3 is TGCGCCAGCAGCCTGCAGGGGCGGAATGAAAAACTGTTTTTT.

This clone showed up just a few times. The chain employs TRBV18 and TRBJ2-7; the match to TRBD1 covers 8 bases. The germline CDR1 and CDR2 sequences are KGHSH and LQKENI. V lost 6 bases, J lost 4 bases, and 5 bases stayed unmatched. CDR3 length: 13 amino acids. The CDR3 spells CASSGQDEYEQYF. DNA of the CDR3: TGTGCCAGCTCGGGACAGGACGAATACGAGCAGTACTTC.

The rearrangement joins TRBV27 to TRBJ2-2; D may be TRBD2 (6 bases). The V and J ends lost 4 bases and 9 bases respectively, with 21 bases between them. The germline V gene has CDR1 MNHEY and CDR2 SMNVEV (reference sequence). This CDR3 has 16 residues. The CDR3, as DNA: TGTGCCAGCAGTTGGGCGGGGTTCCAGGGAGTCCGGGAGCTGTTTTTT. Its protein product is CASSWAGFQGVRELFF.

This clone was found a few times. The rearrangement links TRBV27 to TRBJ2-2, with D maybe TRBD2 (5 bases). The CDR3 is 15 residues long. Per germline, CDR1 MNHEY and CDR2 SMNVEV (reference sequence). Trimming removed 3 bases from V and 6 bases from J, with 14 bases in between. CDR3 nucleotides: TGTGCCAGCAGTTTGAGGGTGGGGATCCCCGGGGAGCTGTTTTTT. The encoded protein is CASSLRVGIPGELFF.

The genes are TRBV10-3 and TRBJ2-3, with a possible D match to TRBD1 (6 bases). The V gene lost 10 bases and the J gene lost 1 base, with 12 bases spanning the gap. The CDR3 covers 13 residues. Germline lookup yields CDR1 ENHRY and CDR2 SYGVKD. The CDR3 spells CATRDTGTDTQYF. For the CDR3, the DNA is TGTGCCACCCGGGACACGGGCACAGATACGCAGTATTTT.

In regard to this clone: Other DNA sequences of this sample code for an identical CDR3. The chain couples TRBV6-1 to TRBJ1-2; no reliable D call. V was clipped by 3 bases and J by 4 bases, with 6 bases between them. The CDR3 extends over 12 amino acids. Germline values: CDR1 MNHNS, CDR2 SASEGT. The CDR3 is CASSEGGYGYTF. For the CDR3, the DNA is TGTGCCAGCAGTGAGGGAGGCTATGGCTACACCTTC.

The genes are TRBV5-4 and TRBJ2-5; 11 nucleotides agree with TRBD2. V lost 3 bases and J lost 2; bases outside the gene matches: 3. The CDR3 spans 15 residues. Germline CDR1 reads SGHNT; CDR2 reads YYREEE (reference sequence). CDR3 residues: CASSSTSGIQETQYF. The CDR3 coding sequence is TGTGCCAGCAGCTCGACTAGCGGGATTCAAGAGACCCAGTACTTC.

The gene calls are TRBV28 and TRBJ1-2; TRBD1 matches 9 bases. Germline V gene lookup returns CDR1 MDHEN and CDR2 SYDVKM. The junction had 4 bases not matched to a gene; V was cut back by 2 bases and J by 6 bases. The CDR3 covers 14 residues. This chain's CDR3 is CASSLRDRANGYTF. The CDR3 DNA reads TGTGCCAGCAGTTTAAGGGACAGGGCGAATGGCTACACCTTC.

This clone has only one observation. The chain has TRBV7-9 and TRBJ2-1, with 12 bases matching TRBD2. CDR1 is SEHNR, CDR2 FQNEAQ, per germline (reference sequence). There are 16 residues in the CDR3. Trimming took 6 bases from V and 6 from J; bases not matched to a gene: 9. CDR3 protein: CASRPLVTSGSNEQFF. The CDR3 nucleotides read TGTGCCAGCAGACCACTCGTGACTAGCGGGAGCAATGAGCAGTTCTTC.

The chain combines TRBV28 with TRBJ2-7; TRBD1 is a possible D gene (6 bases). Looked up from germline, CDR1 is MDHEN and CDR2 is SYDVKM. With 8 bases removed from V and 2 bases from J, the gap between germline ends came to 16 bases. The CDR3 extends over 14 amino acids. The CDR3 DNA reads TGTGCCAGCGGATTGTCCAGGGGCCCCTACGAGCAGTACTTC. Residues: CASGLSRGPYEQYF.

CDR3 region: CATSLENYGYTF. Here the CDR3 DNA reads TGTGCCACCAGTCTGGAGAACTATGGCTACACCTTC. This chain joins TRBV24-1 and TRBJ1-2, with D unresolved. The germline CDR1 and CDR2 sequences are KGHDR and SFDVKD. The CDR3 length is 12 residues. Trimming took 6 bases from V and 2 from J, leaving 6 bases between them.

The V gene is TRBV29-1, the J gene TRBJ2-3, with no clear D. This CDR3 is built from 11 residues. Germline CDR1 reads SQVTM; CDR2 reads ANQGSEA. Trimming pared 6 bases from V and 0 bases from J, leaving 4 bases between. Here the CDR3 DNA reads TGCAGCGTAACTAGCACAGATACGCAGTATTTT. This translates into CSVTSTDTQYF.

The V gene is TRBV6-4, the J gene TRBJ2-5; TRBD1 matches at 11 bases. V lost 0 bases, J lost 4 bases, and 1 base stayed unmatched. Germline CDR1 reads MRHNA; CDR2 reads SNTAGT. This CDR3 has 15 amino acids. This chain's CDR3 is CASSDSGQGGETQYF. The CDR3 DNA follows: TGTGCCAGCAGTGACTCGGGACAGGGGGGAGAGACCCAGTACTTC.

The CDR3: CSASWGGSGNTIYF. The CDR3 coding sequence is TGCAGTGCTAGTTGGGGGGGCTCTGGAAACACCATATATTTT. This chain links TRBV20-1 with TRBJ1-3; D might be TRBD1 (5 bases). The germline CDR1 and CDR2 sequences are DFQATT and SNEGSKA (reference sequence). This CDR3 has 14 amino acids. The ends were cut back, 3 bases at V and 0 bases at J, with 9 bases in the middle.

The chain joins TRBV10-3 to TRBJ1-4; tentative D call: TRBD1 (6 bases). The V gene's germline CDR1 is ENHRY and CDR2 SYGVKD. The V end lost 6 bases, the J end lost 1 base, and 9 bases lay between the germline ends. The CDR3 is 14 amino acids. The CDR3 loop reads CAISQGRTNEKLFF. As DNA, the CDR3 is TGTGCCATCAGCCAGGGGAGAACTAATGAAAAACTGTTTTTT.

CDR3 residues: CASSGSLNTEAFF. CDR3 nucleotide sequence: TGTGCCAGCAGTGGGAGCCTGAACACTGAAGCTTTCTTT. The chain is built from TRBV6-2 or TRBV6-3 and TRBJ1-1; no clear D. The germline V and J ends were trimmed by 5 bases and 0 bases, with 7 bases remaining between them. Per the germline V gene, CDR1 is MNHEY and CDR2 is SVGEGT. The CDR3 loop spans 13 amino acids.

This clone was found once. The chain has TRBV5-1 and TRBJ2-7; the match to TRBD2 covers 12 bases. Germline-derived CDR1 and CDR2 are SGHRS and YFSETQ. V was pared by 5 bases and J by 0 bases, with 3 bases of the junction left unmatched. This CDR3 comprises 15 residues. This CDR3 reads CASRPSGRDSYEQYF. The CDR3 DNA follows: TGCGCCAGCAGACCTAGCGGGAGGGACTCCTACGAGCAGTACTTC.

The genes are TRBV6-1 and TRBJ1-2; TRBD1 might be the D (6 bases). V lost 3 bases to trimming and J lost 1 base, with 6 bases between them. This CDR3 contains 13 residues. From germline, CDR1 is MNHNS and CDR2 SASEGT. CDR3 sequence reads: CASSEDSNYGYTF. In DNA form, the CDR3 reads TGTGCCAGCAGTGAGGACAGTAACTATGGCTACACCTTC.

The J gene is TRBJ1-4, the V gene TRBV2; D remains unclear. The CDR3 loop spans 13 amino acids. Germline assignment: CDR1 SNHLY and CDR2 FYNNEI. Deletions cut 8 bases from V and 7 bases from J, with 14 bases between. For the CDR3, the DNA is TGTGCCAGCTGGAGATACGTGGGTGAAAAACTGTTTTTT. Protein sequence: CASWRYVGEKLFF.

This chain uses TRBV10-3 with TRBJ1-1; no reliable D call. V lost 5 bases to trimming and J lost 2 bases, with 12 bases between them. The CDR3 length is 14 residues. Germline lookup yields CDR1 ENHRY and CDR2 SYGVKD. CDR3 coding DNA: TGTGCCATCAGTTCCTCAGAGGGTAACACTGAAGCTTTCTTT. Translating gives CAISSSEGNTEAFF.

This chain joins TRBV28 and TRBJ1-1; tentatively, D is TRBD1 (5 bases). Trimming stripped 5 bases from V and 13 bases from J, with 26 bases between. Germline values: CDR1 MDHEN, CDR2 SYDVKM. This CDR3 region has 15 residues. The CDR3 DNA is TGTGCCAGCAGTCTAGGGCCGGTGGGGGGGAGGATTGGTTTCTTT. Amino acid sequence: CASSLGPVGGRIGFF. The full variable domain, completed using reference TRBV28 and TRBJ1-1, is DVKVTQSSRYLVKRTGEKVFLECVQDMDHENMFWYRQDPGLGLRLIYFSYDVKMKEKGDIPEGYSVSREKKERFSLILESASTNQTSMYLCASSLGPVGGRIGFFGQGTRLTVV.

This sequence joins TRBV11-2 and TRBJ1-6; no clear D gene. This CDR3 is 13 amino acids long. V shed 1 base and J shed 7 bases, with 5 bases lying between them. Germline CDR1 SGHAT, CDR2 FQNNGV. The CDR3: CASSLVLNSPLHF. The CDR3 DNA sequence: TGTGCCAGCAGCTTAGTATTAAATTCACCCCTCCACTTT.

The CDR3 is CASSPHSYNSPLHF. The CDR3 DNA is TGTGCCAGCAGCCCCCACTCCTATAATTCACCCCTCCACTTT. This chain joins TRBV9 and TRBJ1-6, with unresolved D. Germline lookup yields CDR1 SGDLS and CDR2 YYNGEE. V gave up 4 bases and J gave up 0 bases, with 5 bases separating them. The CDR3 runs 14 residues. The full variable domain, its missing parts supplied by reference TRBV9 and TRBJ1-6, is DSGVTQTPKHLITATGQRVTLRCSPRSGDLSVYWYQQSLDQGLQFLIQYYNGEERAKGNILERFSAQQFPDLHSELNLSSLELGDSALYFCASSPHSYNSPLHFGNGTRLTVT.

V usage is TRBV2 and J usage is TRBJ1-5; D remains unclear. The length of the CDR3 is 15 residues. V gave up 7 bases and J gave up 7 bases, with 20 bases separating them. Germline assignment: CDR1 SNHLY and CDR2 FYNNEI. CDR3 bases: TGTGCCAGCACTCTCCTCGCGGGCGCGGGGCAGCCCCAGCATTTT. Translation: CASTLLAGAGQPQHF. The variable domain in full, with the rest retrieved from reference TRBV2 and TRBJ1-5, is EPEVTQTPSHQVTQMGQEVILRCVPISNHLYFYWYRQILGQKVEFLVSFYNNEISEKSEIFDDQFSVERPDGSNFTLKIRSTKLEDSAMYFCASTLLAGAGQPQHFGDGTRLSIL.

V and J are TRBV7-8 and TRBJ2-1; TRBD2 aligns across 12 bases. Trimming cost V 3 bases and J 7 bases; bases outside gene matches: 4. The CDR3 is 15 residues long. In germline, CDR1 is SGHVS, CDR2 FQNEAQ. The CDR3 nucleotides are TGTGCCAGCAGCTTTCTAGCGGGGGGGCAGAATGAGCAGTTCTTC. Its protein product is CASSFLAGGQNEQFF.

The rearrangement uses TRBV18 and TRBJ1-6; TRBD1 matches at 8 bases. With V trimmed by 4 bases and J by 5 bases, 10 bases remained unmatched. CDR3 length: 17 residues. Germline V gene sequence: CDR1 KGHSH, CDR2 LQKENI. CDR3 sequence reads: CASSLGPSGQDNSPLHF. In DNA form, the CDR3 reads TGTGCCAGCTCACTGGGGCCGTCGGGACAGGATAATTCACCCCTCCACTTT.

This chain links TRBV6-5 with TRBJ1-4; tentative D call: TRBD1 (5 bases). The length of the CDR3 is 14 residues. Germline V gives CDR1 MNHEY, CDR2 SVGAGI. The germline V and J ends were trimmed by 6 bases and 2 bases, with 10 bases remaining between them. This CDR3 reads CASSQRQTNEKLFF. The CDR3 DNA follows: TGTGCCAGCAGCCAAAGACAGACTAATGAAAAACTGTTTTTT.

The chain links TRBV5-4 to TRBJ2-2; 8 bases are a match to TRBD1. The CDR3 extends over 15 amino acids. J gave up 6 bases and V 4 bases, and 8 bases lay outside the gene matches. Germline assignment: CDR1 SGHNT and CDR2 YYREEE (reference sequence). The CDR3: CASSPDRVQAGELFF. The CDR3, as DNA: TGTGCCAGCAGCCCGGACAGGGTGCAGGCCGGGGAGCTGTTTTTT.